The rows below give T cell receptor beta chains drawn from one sample of a study of blood T cells in healthy people across ages. Via MiXCR, TCRdb re-called the 5' RACE reads, giving one row per CDR3 protein. The sample has about 1 million distinct CDR3 sequences, 25% seen once. These data also formed part of another study, on T cells of mothers and their children.

Sequencing was carried out using blood. All receptors come from a girl aged 2 to 9 in good health. CDR3s include the opening cysteine and the closing phenylalanine or tryptophan. D genes are given only for firm matches. Some rows mark clone size as missing; the rest say once, few, many or name a class of expanded clone.

abundance: few
d_gene: TRBD2
v_gene: TRBV6-4
j_gene: TRBJ2-7
CDR3aa: CASSDSWVTSGGYEQYF
CDR3nt: TGTGCCAGCAGTGACTCTTGGGTGACTAGCGGGGGGTACGAGCAGTACTTC

abundance: few
d_gene: NA
v_gene: TRBV2
j_gene: TRBJ2-7
CDR3aa: CASSPRGRAERTYEQYF
CDR3nt: TGTGCCAGCTCCCCCAGGGGACGGGCCGAGCGCACCTACGAGCAGTACTTC

abundance: NA
d_gene: NA
v_gene: TRBV9
j_gene: TRBJ2-1
CDR3aa: CASSPERGSVRNEQFF
CDR3nt: TGTGCCAGCAGCCCCGAACGGGGTAGCGTTCGGAATGAGCAGTTCTTC

abundance: few
d_gene: TRBD1
v_gene: TRBV12-5
j_gene: TRBJ2-1
CDR3aa: CASGLDPTGMTYNEQFF
CDR3nt: TGTGCTAGTGGTTTGGATCCGACAGGGATGACCTACAATGAGCAGTTCTTC

abundance: NA
d_gene: NA
v_gene: TRBV29-1
j_gene: TRBJ1-4
CDR3aa: CSVVDEKLFF
CDR3nt: TGCAGCGTTGTTGATGAAAAACTGTTTTTT

abundance: NA
d_gene: NA
v_gene: TRBV7-2
j_gene: TRBJ1-4
CDR3aa: CASSDGTYEKLFF
CDR3nt: TGTGCCAGCAGCGACGGGACATATGAAAAACTGTTTTTT

abundance: few
d_gene: NA
v_gene: TRBV20-1
j_gene: TRBJ2-3
CDR3aa: CSAPKWDFTDTQYF
CDR3nt: TGCAGTGCTCCTAAATGGGACTTCACAGATACGCAGTATTTT

abundance: NA
d_gene: NA
v_gene: TRBV28
j_gene: TRBJ2-7
CDR3aa: CASSFTTGKIPSYEQYF
CDR3nt: TGTGCCAGCAGTTTTACCACAGGGAAAATCCCCTCCTACGAGCAGTACTTC

abundance: NA
d_gene: NA
v_gene: TRBV12-3/TRBV12-4
j_gene: TRBJ2-1
CDR3aa: CASSPDFTPSSYNEQFF
CDR3nt: TGTGCCAGCAGCCCGGACTTTACCCCTAGCTCCTACAATGAGCAGTTCTTC

abundance: few
d_gene: NA
v_gene: TRBV28
j_gene: TRBJ2-1
CDR3aa: CASSLPGFNEQFF
CDR3nt: TGTGCCAGCAGTTTACCGGGTTTCAATGAGCAGTTCTTC

abundance: NA
d_gene: NA
v_gene: TRBV3-1
j_gene: TRBJ1-5
CDR3aa: CASSQVGQGKPQHF
CDR3nt: TGTGCCAGCAGCCAAGTCGGACAAGGGAAGCCCCAGCATTTT

abundance: many
d_gene: NA
v_gene: TRBV29-1
j_gene: TRBJ2-1
CDR3aa: CSVGTGAGNEQFF
CDR3nt: TGCAGCGTTGGGACGGGAGCTGGCAATGAGCAGTTCTTC

abundance: NA
d_gene: NA
v_gene: TRBV6-5
j_gene: TRBJ2-1
CDR3aa: CASRASNNEQFF
CDR3nt: TGTGCCAGCAGGGCTAGTAACAATGAGCAGTTCTTC

abundance: few
d_gene: NA
v_gene: TRBV5-1
j_gene: TRBJ1-4
CDR3aa: CASSTHQGLPNEKLFF
CDR3nt: TGCGCCAGCAGCACCCATCAGGGGCTTCCTAATGAAAAACTGTTTTTT

abundance: few
d_gene: TRBD2
v_gene: TRBV28
j_gene: TRBJ2-6
CDR3aa: CASSLDPSGDGANVLTF
CDR3nt: TGTGCCAGCAGTTTAGATCCAAGCGGGGATGGGGCCAACGTCCTGACTTTC

abundance: few
d_gene: NA
v_gene: TRBV11-2
j_gene: TRBJ2-7
CDR3aa: CASRPGALIEQYF
CDR3nt: TGTGCCAGCAGACCGGGAGCCCTGATCGAGCAGTACTTC

abundance: NA
d_gene: NA
v_gene: TRBV28
j_gene: TRBJ1-2
CDR3aa: CASSLFRQALYGYTF
CDR3nt: TGTGCCAGCAGTTTATTCCGACAGGCTCTATATGGCTACACCTTC

abundance: NA
d_gene: NA
v_gene: TRBV2
j_gene: TRBJ2-4
CDR3aa: CASSDPTGSTGNIQYF
CDR3nt: TGTGCCAGCAGTGACCCAACGGGGTCCACCGGGAACATTCAGTACTTC

abundance: NA
d_gene: NA
v_gene: TRBV11-2
j_gene: TRBJ1-1
CDR3aa: CASSTRTPWKVNTEAFF
CDR3nt: TGTGCCAGCAGCACTCGGACCCCTTGGAAGGTGAACACTGAAGCTTTCTTT

abundance: few
d_gene: NA
v_gene: TRBV6-6
j_gene: TRBJ2-2
CDR3aa: CASQEAGFTGELFF
CDR3nt: TGTGCCTCACAAGAAGCGGGCTTCACCGGGGAGCTGTTTTTT

abundance: NA
d_gene: NA
v_gene: TRBV4-1
j_gene: TRBJ2-6
CDR3aa: CASSQDGFTYPGANVLTF
CDR3nt: TGCGCCAGCAGCCAAGATGGGTTTACCTACCCTGGGGCCAACGTCCTGACTTTC

abundance: NA
d_gene: NA
v_gene: TRBV6-1
j_gene: TRBJ1-6
CDR3aa: CASRPGQENSPLHF
CDR3nt: TGTGCCAGTCGGCCGGGACAAGAAAATTCACCCCTCCACTTT

abundance: many
d_gene: NA
v_gene: TRBV5-6
j_gene: TRBJ1-2
CDR3aa: CASSFTWGGGYGGYTF
CDR3nt: TGTGCCAGCAGCTTCACGTGGGGGGGCGGCTATGGCGGCTACACCTTC

abundance: NA
d_gene: TRBD1
v_gene: TRBV5-1
j_gene: TRBJ1-6
CDR3aa: CASSSTGNENSPLHF
CDR3nt: TGCGCCAGCAGCTCGACAGGGAATGAGAATTCACCCCTCCACTTT

abundance: NA
d_gene: NA
v_gene: TRBV3-1
j_gene: TRBJ2-7
CDR3aa: CASSRLGGEDYEQYF
CDR3nt: TGTGCCAGCAGCCGCCTAGGGGGGGAGGACTACGAGCAGTACTTC

abundance: NA
d_gene: NA
v_gene: TRBV5-1
j_gene: TRBJ1-4
CDR3aa: CASSWDLATNEKLFF
CDR3nt: TGCGCCAGCAGCTGGGACCTTGCAACTAATGAAAAACTGTTTTTT

abundance: NA
d_gene: TRBD1
v_gene: TRBV4-3
j_gene: TRBJ1-1
CDR3aa: CASSRTGHTEAFF
CDR3nt: TGCGCCAGCAGCCGGACAGGGCACACTGAAGCTTTCTTT

abundance: NA
d_gene: TRBD1
v_gene: TRBV19
j_gene: TRBJ2-7
CDR3aa: CASSTLGTAYEQYF
CDR3nt: TGTGCCAGTAGCACCCTAGGGACAGCCTACGAGCAGTACTTC

abundance: few
d_gene: NA
v_gene: TRBV29-1
j_gene: TRBJ1-4
CDR3aa: CSVASTITGNGNEKLFF
CDR3nt: TGCAGCGTTGCGTCAACGATCACAGGGAACGGTAATGAAAAACTGTTTTTT

abundance: NA
d_gene: TRBD1
v_gene: TRBV5-1
j_gene: TRBJ1-5
CDR3aa: CASRSQGDSNQPQHF
CDR3nt: TGCGCCAGCAGATCACAGGGGGATAGCAATCAGCCCCAGCATTTT

abundance: NA
d_gene: NA
v_gene: TRBV28
j_gene: TRBJ2-5
CDR3aa: CASSSYRERLQETQYF
CDR3nt: TGTGCCAGCAGTTCCTATCGGGAGAGACTACAAGAGACCCAGTACTTC

abundance: NA
d_gene: NA
v_gene: TRBV15
j_gene: TRBJ1-1
CDR3aa: CATSRDSGTATEAFF
CDR3nt: TGTGCCACCAGCAGAGATTCAGGCACAGCCACTGAAGCTTTCTTT

abundance: NA
d_gene: NA
v_gene: TRBV4-2
j_gene: TRBJ1-4
CDR3aa: CASNPRNKLFF
CDR3nt: TGTGCCAGCAACCCGAGGAACAAACTGTTTTTT

abundance: NA
d_gene: NA
v_gene: TRBV11-2
j_gene: TRBJ2-3
CDR3aa: CASSLNRVTDTQYF
CDR3nt: TGTGCCAGCAGCCTGAATAGGGTCACAGATACGCAGTATTTT

abundance: NA
d_gene: TRBD2
v_gene: TRBV9
j_gene: TRBJ2-5
CDR3aa: CASSVGLAGGQYF
CDR3nt: TGTGCCAGCAGCGTTGGACTAGCGGGAGGCCAGTACTTC

abundance: NA
d_gene: TRBD2
v_gene: TRBV29-1
j_gene: TRBJ2-1
CDR3aa: CSVEDAGGEQFF
CDR3nt: TGCAGCGTTGAAGATGCCGGGGGGGAGCAGTTCTTC

abundance: many
d_gene: NA
v_gene: TRBV12-5
j_gene: TRBJ1-1
CDR3aa: CASGLVGGTEAFF
CDR3nt: TGTGCTAGTGGTTTGGTAGGGGGCACTGAAGCTTTCTTT

abundance: NA
d_gene: TRBD1
v_gene: TRBV7-2
j_gene: TRBJ1-4
CDR3aa: CASSQDRGGNEKLFF
CDR3nt: TGTGCCAGCAGCCAAGACAGGGGGGGCAATGAAAAACTGTTTTTT

abundance: once
d_gene: NA
v_gene: TRBV12-3/TRBV12-4
j_gene: TRBJ2-5
CDR3aa: CASSLLGGPTDF
CDR3nt: TGTGCCAGCAGCCTTTTGGGAGGACCTACCGACTTC

abundance: NA
d_gene: NA
v_gene: TRBV7-2
j_gene: TRBJ1-2
CDR3aa: CASSRTFSLSANHGYTF
CDR3nt: TGTGCCAGCAGTAGGACCTTCAGCCTCTCGGCCAACCATGGCTACACCTTC

abundance: few
d_gene: NA
v_gene: TRBV11-2
j_gene: TRBJ2-7
CDR3aa: CASSLIFGERRYEQYF
CDR3nt: TGTGCCAGCAGCTTAATATTCGGTGAGCGCCGCTACGAGCAGTACTTC

abundance: NA
d_gene: TRBD2
v_gene: TRBV7-2
j_gene: TRBJ2-1
CDR3aa: CASSLVVGGSNEQFF
CDR3nt: TGTGCCAGCAGCTTAGTCGTCGGCGGGAGTAATGAGCAGTTCTTC

abundance: NA
d_gene: NA
v_gene: TRBV6-5
j_gene: TRBJ1-5
CDR3aa: CASSYSIGDNQPQHF
CDR3nt: TGTGCCAGCAGTTACTCGATTGGGGACAATCAGCCCCAGCATTTT

abundance: NA
d_gene: TRBD1
v_gene: TRBV7-2
j_gene: TRBJ2-7
CDR3aa: CASSSTGAEQYF
CDR3nt: TGTGCCAGCAGCTCCACAGGGGCCGAGCAGTACTTC

abundance: NA
d_gene: TRBD2
v_gene: TRBV7-8
j_gene: TRBJ2-7
CDR3aa: CASSPLATSGAYEQYF
CDR3nt: TGTGCCAGCAGCCCCTTAGCGACTAGCGGAGCCTACGAGCAGTACTTC

abundance: NA
d_gene: NA
v_gene: TRBV29-1
j_gene: TRBJ1-3
CDR3aa: CSVEDPGRAGNTIYF
CDR3nt: TGCAGCGTTGAAGATCCAGGGCGTGCTGGAAACACCATATATTTT